This TCR beta chain was profiled in a study of shared clonotypes between healthy human individuals. TCRdb keeps only in-frame clones here, not all; method: immunoSEQ multiplex PCR. The data contain about 990,000 clones, approximately 78% of them singletons. The sequencing sample was made of memory CD4+ T cells from PBMCs. Sample subset: CD45RA-negative fraction. This clonotype originated in a man younger than 35 in good health. Some clones in this sample may be carry-over from other donors' samples.

The DNA of the CDR3 is TGTGCCAGCAGCCCCCCCGGGTCTGGAAACACCATATATTTT. It yields the protein CASSPPGSGNTIYF. This chain links TRBV9 with TRBJ1-3; D not resolved. The CDR3 runs to 14 residues. Trimming removed 4 bases at V and 1 base at J, with 9 bases between. Looked up from germline, CDR1 is SGDLS and CDR2 is YYNGEE. The full variable domain, rest sourced from reference TRBV9 and TRBJ1-3, is DSGVTQTPKHLITATGQRVTLRCSPRSGDLSVYWYQQSLDQGLQFLIQYYNGEERAKGNILERFSAQQFPDLHSELNLSSLELGDSALYFCASSPPGSGNTIYFGEGSWLTVV.